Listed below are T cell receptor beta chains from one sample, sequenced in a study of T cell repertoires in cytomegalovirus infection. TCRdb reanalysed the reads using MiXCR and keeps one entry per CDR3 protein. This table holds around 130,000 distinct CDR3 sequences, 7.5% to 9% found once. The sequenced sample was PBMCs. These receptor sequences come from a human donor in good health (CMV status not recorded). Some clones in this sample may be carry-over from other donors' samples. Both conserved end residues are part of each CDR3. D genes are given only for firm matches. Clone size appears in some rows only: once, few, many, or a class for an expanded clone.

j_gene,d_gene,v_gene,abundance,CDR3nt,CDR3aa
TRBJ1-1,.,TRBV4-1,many,TGTGCCAGCAGCCAAGTGGGTACGGCAGGGTCGAACACTGAAGCTTTCTTT,CASSQVGTAGSNTEAFF
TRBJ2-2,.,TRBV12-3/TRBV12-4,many,TGTGCCAGCGCCAGAGGGGGACGGAAGAACACCGGGGAGCTGTTTTTT,CASARGGRKNTGELFF
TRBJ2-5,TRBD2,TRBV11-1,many,TGTGCCAGCAGCTTATATAGCGGGGCGACCTTCTTCCAAGAGACCCAGTACTTC,CASSLYSGATFFQETQYF
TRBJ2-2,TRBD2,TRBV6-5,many,TGTGCCAGCAGAAGCGGGGGTTCAGGCGGGGAGCTGTTTTTT,CASRSGGSGGELFF
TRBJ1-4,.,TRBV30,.,TGTGCCTGGAGTGCGGGGACATCAACTAATGAAAAACTGTTTTTT,CAWSAGTSTNEKLFF
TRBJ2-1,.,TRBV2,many,TGTGCCAGCAGTGAAGGACTACCCTACAATGAGCAGTTCTTC,CASSEGLPYNEQFF
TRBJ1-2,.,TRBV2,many,TGTGCCAGCAGCTCTCAGTCGGACTATGGCTACACCTTC,CASSSQSDYGYTF
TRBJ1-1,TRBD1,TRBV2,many,TGTGCCAGCAGCACCACAGGGGTGGGGACTGAAGCTTTCTTT,CASSTTGVGTEAFF
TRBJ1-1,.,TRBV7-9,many,TGTGCCAGCAGCTCCCCGGCAGGTTTGAACACTGAAGCTTTCTTT,CASSSPAGLNTEAFF
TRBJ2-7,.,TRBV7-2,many,TGTGCCAGCAGCTCGACGCGGGTCGGCGAGCAGTACTTC,CASSSTRVGEQYF
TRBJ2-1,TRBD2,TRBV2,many,TGTGCCAGCAGTGATCTGGCGGGGGGGCTTGGTGAGCAGTTCTTC,CASSDLAGGLGEQFF
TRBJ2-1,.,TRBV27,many,TGTGCCAGCACCCTCACCTACAATGAGCAGTTCTTC,CASTLTYNEQFF
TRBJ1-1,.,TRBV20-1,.,TGCAGTGCTAGTCAGGACGGAATTACTGAATCCGAAGCTTTCTTT,CSASQDGITESEAFF
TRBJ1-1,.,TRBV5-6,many,TGTGCCAGCAGCCGCCGGGACGGTAATGAAGCTTTCTTT,CASSRRDGNEAFF
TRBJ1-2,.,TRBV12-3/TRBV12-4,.,.,CASSSSSSNYGYTF
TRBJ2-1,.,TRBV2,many,TGTGCCAGCAGTGAAAAGGTCACCGGGTCCCTCGAAGAGCAGTTCTTC,CASSEKVTGSLEEQFF
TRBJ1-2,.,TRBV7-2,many,TGTGCCAGCAGCTTAGGAATGGGGGGCCTCTATGGCTACACCTTC,CASSLGMGGLYGYTF
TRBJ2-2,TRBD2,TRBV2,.,TGTGCCAGCAGAGGGGCGCGGGAGACCGGGGAGCTGTTTTTT,CASRGARETGELFF
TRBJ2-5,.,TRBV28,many,TGTGCCAGCAGTTCTTCAATGGGGGAGACCCAGTACTTC,CASSSSMGETQYF
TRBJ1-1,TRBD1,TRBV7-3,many,TGTGCCAGCAGCCCGGGACAGGGGAACACTGAAGCTTTCTTT,CASSPGQGNTEAFF
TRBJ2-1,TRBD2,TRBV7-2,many,TGTGCCAGCAGCTTGACTAGCGGGCCGTACAATGAGCAGTTCTTC,CASSLTSGPYNEQFF
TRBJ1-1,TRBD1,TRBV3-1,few,TGTGCCAGCAGCCAGAGGGGGACAGGAGCTTTCTTT,CASSQRGTGAFF
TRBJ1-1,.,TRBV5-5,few,TGTGCCAGCAGCTGGGACAAAGACACTGAAGCTTTCTTT,CASSWDKDTEAFF
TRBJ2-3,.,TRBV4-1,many,TGCGCCAGCAGCCAAGAAAGAGGGAGTGCAGATACGCAGTATTTT,CASSQERGSADTQYF
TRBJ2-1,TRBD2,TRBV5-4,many,TGTGCCAGCAGCTTGACTAGCGGGACATACAATGAGCAGTTCTTC,CASSLTSGTYNEQFF
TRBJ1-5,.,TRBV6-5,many,TGTGCCAGCGGGCAGGGTAGCAATCAGCCCCAGCATTTT,CASGQGSNQPQHF
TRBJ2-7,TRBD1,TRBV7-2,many,TGTGCCAGCAGCCGGAGCGGGACAGGGTCTTACGAGCAGTACTTC,CASSRSGTGSYEQYF
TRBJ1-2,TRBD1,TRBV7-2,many,TGTGCCAGCAATGACCCAGGGACAGGGGTGTTTGGCTACACCTTC,CASNDPGTGVFGYTF
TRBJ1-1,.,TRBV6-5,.,TGTGCCAGCCTCGGTGGCACTGAAGCTTTCTTT,CASLGGTEAFF
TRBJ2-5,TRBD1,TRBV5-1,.,TGCGCCAGCACCCCCCGGGGACAGGGAGAGACCCAGTACTTC,CASTPRGQGETQYF
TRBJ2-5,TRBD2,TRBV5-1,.,TGCGCCAGCAGCGGCCAGAGCGGGGGGCCGGGTGAGACCCAGTACTTC,CASSGQSGGPGETQYF
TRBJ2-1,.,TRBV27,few,TGTGCCAGCAGTTCCCGGGTCGGCGGACATTACAATGAGCAGTTCTTC,CASSSRVGGHYNEQFF